This entry features one TCR beta chain sequence. At least ten counts were recorded for this clonotype. No antigen is known for it. No much larger clonotype is one base removed from it; base qualities were not supplied. The reads were generated on an Illumina NovaSeq 6000. TCRalpha and TCRbeta cDNA libraries were constructed by 5'RACE with constant-segment primers, with sample barcodes and unique molecular identifiers being introduced. RNA was extracted from every sample with Trizol reagent. The libraries were amplified in two PCR steps, and the second step added a second sample barcode and Illumina TruSeq adapters. Sequencing of libraries was performed on an Illumina NovaSeq with 2 x 150 bp paired-end reads. The study's own analysis went as follows. With migec v1.2.7, reads were demultiplexed and then collapsed into UMI-guided consensus sequences. Using mixcr v2.1.11, the UMI consensuses were aligned to TRA and TRB V and J templates and assembled into clonotypes. Clonotypes were classified as expanded or contracted when called significant by both edgeR and NoisET, with noise models trained on biological replicates. For edgeR calls, the cutoffs were a false discovery rate-adjusted p below 0.01 and a log2 fold-change threshold of 1. As an exploratory analysis of dynamics, PCA with hierarchical clustering was applied to max-normalized trajectories of the 1000 most abundant clonotypes. Each responding clone was given a CD4 or CD8 phenotype based on the CD4+ and CD8+ repertoires, which had been sequenced separately. TCRdb itself trimmed the public reads at Q25 with fastp, ran MiXCR and retained productive beta chains. All rows with the same CDR3 protein become a single entry with the most common DNA and genes. TCRdb's processing, not the study's, gives the V and J calls here. The sample table records fewer than 300,000 distinct CDR3 sequences; approximately 19% of these occur just once. Jointly, the top ten make up 20% to 25% of the sample.

The source of the sample is a study of T-cell memory formation after mild COVID-19 (dated by TCRdb to the early 2020s). With regard to the full study: TCR sequence clusters from the two donors were found to be largely donor specific. Longitudinal TCRalpha and TCRbeta repertoire sequencing tracked T-cell clones expanding and contracting after mild COVID-19 in two donors. Two young, previously healthy adult volunteers, one female and one male, were included in the cohort. Overall results and qualifications from the work: Balanced CD4/CD8 phenotypes were observed for clones contracting from day 15 to 85, whereas a bias towards CD4+ was observed for a second wave of clones expanding from day 15 to 37. Some responding clones were detected in pre-infection memory, which suggested that pre-existing cross-reactive memory T cells had joined the SARS-CoV-2 response. Whether the second-wave clones peaking on day 37 were SARS-CoV-2 specific was not confirmed. The study covered only two mild cases, and larger cohorts including severe cases with pre-infection samples were considered necessary. Contracting CD4+ clones were located mainly in the CM and EM memory subsets, whereas CD8+ clones were found to be enriched in EMRA.

Ficoll-Paque density gradient centrifugation was the method used to isolate PBMCs. The CDR3, cysteine through phenylalanine, is 15 amino acids long. Of all the DNA, just the CDR3 is kept, 45 bases in frame from base 1. For CDR1 and CDR2, the germline V gene lists SGHRS and YFSETQ. The V and J ends are trimmed by 4 bases and 2 bases, leaving 15 bases between them. The sequenced sample was PBMCs or a T cell subset sorted from them (not recorded which). Recombination linked TRBV5-1 to TRBJ2-5, and possibly TRBD1, on 6 matching bases. The receptor was isolated from a man between 18 and 29 years old who had mild COVID-19 (a few samples of this study predate the infection). The sample titles of this study are shuffled in the database, so cell type and time point are left out; the donor was told from shared clones. CDR3 reads: CASSTDRIIQETQYF. The nucleotide sequence reads TGCGCCAGCAGCACGGACAGAATTATTCAAGAGACCCAGTACTTC. The CDR3, completed at both ends by the reference TRBV5-1 and TRBJ2-5 genes, gives the full variable domain KAGVTQTPRYLIKTRGQQVTLSCSPISGHRSVSWYQQTPGQGLQFLFEYFSETQRNKGNFPGRFSGRQFSNSRSEMNVSTLELGDSALYLCASSTDRIIQETQYFGPGTRLLVL.